The rows below give T cell receptor beta chains drawn from one sample of a study of T cells after yellow fever vaccination. TCRdb re-called the 5' RACE reads with MiXCR, one entry per CDR3 protein. The sample comprises some 70,000 distinct CDR3 sequences, over 6% of which are singletons, and approximately 35% rests with the top ten. The specimen was CD8+ T cells sorted from PBMCs, collected about 49 days after the first yellow fever vaccination. All receptors derive from a young man who received the YFV17D yellow fever vaccine. The CDR3 runs from the conserved cysteine through the conserved F or W. D genes are given only for firm matches. Only some rows state a clone size, as once, few, many or a class for expanded clones.

TGCGCCAGCAGCCAAGACCTAGTGGCTGACTCCTACAATGAGCAGTTCTTC CASSQDLVADSYNEQFF few TRBJ2-1 TRBV4-1 .
TGCGCCAGTCAGGTGTGGGGGGGCAACGAGCAGTACTTC CASQVWGGNEQYF . TRBJ2-7 TRBV5-1 .
TGTGCCAGCAGCCATCGGACAGGGGGCGAGCAGTACTTC CASSHRTGGEQYF many TRBJ2-7 TRBV3-1 TRBD1
TGCAGTGCCGAAGCGGGGGCGAACACCGGGGAGCTGTTTTTT CSAEAGANTGELFF few TRBJ2-2 TRBV20-1 TRBD2
TGTGCCATCAGTGAGTCGAAGACTAGCGGGGGGATCACAGATACGCAGTATTTT CAISESKTSGGITDTQYF few TRBJ2-3 TRBV10-3 TRBD2
TGTGCTAGCGGGTTTCGGGAGCAGTTCTTC CASGFREQFF many TRBJ2-1 TRBV7-9 TRBD2
TGTGCCAGCAGTGGGACCTTAGGCCAGGGAGCTTTCTTT CASSGTLGQGAFF . TRBJ1-1 TRBV25-1 .
TGTGCCAGCAGCTTAGGCCCCAGGGGGCATGGCTACACCTTC CASSLGPRGHGYTF few TRBJ1-2 TRBV7-2 TRBD1
TGTGCCAGCAGCCCGGAGGACTACGAGCAGTACTTC CASSPEDYEQYF many TRBJ2-7 TRBV7-9 .
TGCGCCAGCAGCTTCCGGGGGGCGATGCAAGAGACCCAGTACTTC CASSFRGAMQETQYF many TRBJ2-5 TRBV5-1 .
TGTGCCAGCAGCCGCGGGGGGGAGGGGAACACTGAAGCTTTCTTT CASSRGGEGNTEAFF . TRBJ1-1 TRBV7-6 .
TGTGCCAGCAGTTTAGGGGGCGCCTGGGAGACCCAGTACTTC CASSLGGAWETQYF . TRBJ2-5 TRBV27 .
TGTGCCAGCAGCCACGACTTTTACACGCGGGGAGCCATGTACAATGAGCAGTTCTTC CASSHDFYTRGAMYNEQFF many TRBJ2-1 TRBV7-6 .
TGTGCCACCAGCCCACCCAGCAATACGCAGTATTTT CATSPPSNTQYF many TRBJ2-3 TRBV15 .
TGTGCCAGCAGTCTTCGGGGGGACGCGAACACCGGGGAGCTGTTTTTT CASSLRGDANTGELFF many TRBJ2-2 TRBV27 TRBD2
TGCAGCGCTGAGATTGGGTTCGAGCAGTACTTC CSAEIGFEQYF . TRBJ2-7 TRBV29-1 .
TGTGCCAGCAGTCCCTCCGGGGGGCCGAACTATGGCTACACCTTC CASSPSGGPNYGYTF many TRBJ1-2 TRBV6-1 .
TGCAGTGCCTCTTCGGGGGATGAGCAGTTCTTC CSASSGDEQFF many TRBJ2-1 TRBV20-1 .
TGTGCCAGCAGCCCGACAGGGAACCAACAAGAGACCCAGTACTTC CASSPTGNQQETQYF many TRBJ2-5 TRBV3-1 TRBD1
TGTGCCAGCAGCGTTGCTGGGGCCCCCTACAATGAGCAGTTCTTC CASSVAGAPYNEQFF many TRBJ2-1 TRBV9 .
TGCGCCAGCAGCTCCGACCGCGGGTGGGAGCTGTTTTTT CASSSDRGWELFF many TRBJ2-2 TRBV5-1 .
TGCGCCAGCAGCCCACGAGCGGGGGTCCAAGAGACCCAGTACTTC CASSPRAGVQETQYF many TRBJ2-5 TRBV4-1 TRBD2
TGTGCCTGGAGTTCCCTTTTCGCTAAACAGGACGAGCAGTACTTC CAWSSLFAKQDEQYF . TRBJ2-7 TRBV30 .
TGTGCCAGCAGCCCAACAGTTTCTGGGGCCAACGTCCTGACTTTC CASSPTVSGANVLTF . TRBJ2-6 TRBV7-9 .
TGTGCCAGCAGCTTAGAAGCAGGGGGCGTTGAGCAGTTCTTC CASSLEAGGVEQFF many TRBJ2-1 TRBV7-6 TRBD1
TGTGCCAGCAGTGACGGACAGGGGGCCGGGGAGCTGTTTTTT CASSDGQGAGELFF many TRBJ2-2 TRBV6-4 TRBD1
TGTGCCAGCAGTTCGGGCAGGGGGGTCTATGGCTACACCTTC CASSSGRGVYGYTF few TRBJ1-2 TRBV25-1 TRBD1
TGTGCCACCGCGGGGGGACAAGGGGTGGATACGCAGTATTTT CATAGGQGVDTQYF many TRBJ2-3 TRBV27 TRBD2
TGTGCCAGCAGTCTTGGACTAGCGGGAGAGACCCAGTACTTC CASSLGLAGETQYF . TRBJ2-5 TRBV27 TRBD2